The clone carrying this TCR beta chain has just a few counts. TCRdb re-called the RACE reads through MiXCR, storing one row per CDR3 protein. Of 84,000 or so distinct CDR3 sequences in the sample, about a tenth were seen once. Specified time point: patch test 2, 6 weeks after DPC sensitization. Treatment here: therapeutic diphenylcyclopropenone sensitization with weekly scalp DPC. The entry originates in a study of human T cells and chemical hapten exposure. Germline CDR1 MDHEN, CDR2 SYDVKM. This CDR3 contains 16 residues. V lost 6 bases and J lost 0; bases outside the gene matches: 5. The TCR sequence derives from a woman aged 25 to 39 with alopecia areata. Some clones in this sample may be carry-over from other donors' samples. Material: whole blood, obtained in connection with sensitization to the hapten diphenylcyclopropenone (DPC). V is TRBV28 and J is TRBJ2-6; 7 bases are shared with TRBD1. The CDR3 loop is CASSRDSRSGANVLTF. The CDR3 DNA reads TGTGCCAGCAGCCGGGACAGCCGCTCTGGGGCCAACGTCCTGACTTTC.